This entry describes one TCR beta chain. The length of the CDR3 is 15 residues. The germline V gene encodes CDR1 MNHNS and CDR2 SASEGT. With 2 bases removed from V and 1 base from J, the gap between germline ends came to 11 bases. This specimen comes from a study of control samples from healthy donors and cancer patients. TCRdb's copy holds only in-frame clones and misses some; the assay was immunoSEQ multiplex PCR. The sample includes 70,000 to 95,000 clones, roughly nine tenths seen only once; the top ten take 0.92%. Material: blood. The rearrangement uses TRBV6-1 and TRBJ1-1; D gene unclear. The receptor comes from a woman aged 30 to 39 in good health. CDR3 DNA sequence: TGTGCCAGCAGTGAATCAGCGGGGTGGAACACTGAAGCTTTCTTT. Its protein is CASSESAGWNTEAFF.